These T cell receptor beta chains were read from a single sample in a study of graft-versus-host responses after intestinal transplantation. Data came from immunoSEQ multiplex PCR; TCRdb stores just in-frame clones and leaves some out. Of roughly 3,500 clones in the sample, around three quarters were seen once. Sequences were derived from ileum tissue, sampled around 17 and 21 days after intestinal transplantation. These receptor sequences come from a human patient who received an intestinal transplant, so some T cells may come from the graft donor. The CDR3 runs from the conserved cysteine through the conserved F or W. Each record gives: V gene, clone size, D gene, J gene, CDR3 length, CDR3 protein, CDR3 DNA. The D gene is left open where the match is weak. The size of a clone is reported for some rows only, either as once, few or many, or as a class for expanded clones.

TRBV4-1,few,.,TRBJ2-1,17,CASSQDRFSLSGDEQFF,TGCGCCAGCAGCCAAGATAGGTTCAGCCTTAGTGGCGATGAGCAGTTCTTC
TRBV5-8,.,.,TRBJ2-5,14,CASSLWQLQETQYF,TGTGCCAGCAGCTTGTGGCAGCTCCAAGAGACCCAGTACTTC
TRBV25-1,.,.,TRBJ2-3,17,CASSEYGAGHSTDTQYF,TGTGCCAGCAGTGAATACGGGGCGGGCCACAGCACAGATACGCAGTATTTT
TRBV19,.,.,TRBJ1-6,13,CASMSNYNSPLHF,TGTGCCAGTATGTCCAACTATAATTCACCCCTCCACTTT
TRBV5-6,.,.,TRBJ1-4,15,CASSFSVGGNEKLFF,TGTGCCAGCAGCTTTTCCGTAGGAGGTAATGAAAAACTGTTTTTT
TRBV7-8,.,TRBD2,TRBJ2-2,15,CASTLAGGSTGELFF,TGTGCCAGCACCTTAGCGGGGGGGTCCACCGGGGAGCTGTTTTTT
TRBV10-1,.,TRBD1,TRBJ2-1,16,CASSGQTGTGRDEQFF,TGCGCCAGCAGTGGACAGACCGGGACAGGGAGGGATGAGCAGTTCTTC
TRBV28,.,TRBD2,TRBJ2-4,16,CASSLRLAGGTGGSYF,TGTGCCAGCAGTTTAAGACTAGCGGGGGGGACTGGAGGATCGTACTTC
TRBV27,few,.,TRBJ1-1,15,CASSLIGEASTEAFF,TGTGCCAGCAGTTTAATCGGAGAGGCCTCCACTGAAGCTTTCTTT
TRBV6-5,few,.,TRBJ1-1,13,CASSEDTYTEAFF,TGTGCCAGCAGTGAGGACACTTACACTGAAGCTTTCTTT
TRBV4-2,.,.,TRBJ2-7,16,CASSRPVGGLPREQYF,TGTGCCAGCAGCCGCCCGGTAGGGGGGCTACCACGCGAGCAGTACTTC
TRBV11-3,.,.,TRBJ1-1,14,CASSLVSYGAEAFF,TGTGCCAGCAGCTTAGTCTCTTACGGCGCTGAAGCTTTCTTT
TRBV18,.,.,TRBJ1-3,14,CASSPPYEGNTIYF,TGTGCCAGCTCACCCCCATACGAGGGAAACACCATATATTTT
TRBV7-6,.,TRBD2,TRBJ2-2,16,CASTLGHGGDTGELFF,TGTGCCAGCACTTTGGGGCACGGGGGGGACACCGGGGAGCTGTTTTTT
TRBV6-6,few,.,TRBJ2-7,16,CASSYSSQGMGYEQYF,TGTGCCAGCAGTTACTCGAGCCAGGGTATGGGCTACGAGCAGTACTTC
TRBV30,.,.,TRBJ1-6,13,CAWNGGGNSPLHF,TGTGCCTGGAATGGGGGAGGCAATTCACCCCTCCACTTT
TRBV6-1,.,.,TRBJ2-7,12,CASGSSLVEQYF,TGTGCCAGCGGCTCTAGCTTAGTGGAGCAGTACTTC
TRBV5-2,once,.,TRBJ1-2,15,CASNATVRKTYGYTF,TGTGCCAGCAACGCAACGGTACGAAAGACCTATGGCTACACCTTC
TRBV6-5,.,.,TRBJ1-3,16,CASSSLSGISGNTIYF,TGTGCCAGCAGTTCTCTCTCAGGGATCTCTGGAAACACCATATATTTT
TRBV10-1,.,.,TRBJ2-3,13,CASSVAGTDTQYF,TGCGCCAGCAGTGTGGCAGGTACAGATACGCAGTATTTT
TRBV6-5,.,.,TRBJ1-5,12,CASSDGIQPQHF,TGTGCCAGCAGCGACGGCATCCAGCCCCAGCATTTT
TRBV5-4,.,.,TRBJ2-7,15,CASRDEGTMAYEQYF,TGTGCCAGCAGGGATGAGGGGACAATGGCCTACGAGCAGTACTTC
TRBV29-1,.,.,TRBJ2-3,15,CSVEPPDRRVDTQYF,TGCAGCGTTGAGCCCCCAGATAGGAGGGTAGATACGCAGTATTTT
TRBV4-2,.,.,TRBJ2-7,15,CASSQEDSRTYEQYF,TGTGCCAGCAGCCAAGAAGACTCAAGGACCTACGAGCAGTACTTC
TRBV5-4,.,TRBD1,TRBJ2-5,14,CASSGYGQGKTQYF,TGTGCCAGCAGCGGCTATGGACAGGGGAAGACCCAGTACTTC
TRBV13,.,.,TRBJ1-1,14,CASSLELSGTEAFF,TGTGCCAGCAGCTTGGAACTTTCGGGCACTGAAGCTTTCTTT
TRBV6-5,once,.,TRBJ1-2,11,CASSLRQGYTF,TGTGCCAGCAGTCTCCGTCAGGGCTACACCTTC
TRBV28,.,TRBD2,TRBJ2-1,15,CASSPSSGYYNEQFF,TGTGCCAGCAGTCCCTCTAGCGGGTACTACAATGAGCAGTTCTTC
TRBV7-9,.,TRBD1,TRBJ1-1,11,CATGQGAEAFF,TGTGCCACTGGACAGGGAGCTGAAGCTTTCTTT
TRBV6-4,.,.,TRBJ1-2,14,CASSDSEGAGGYTF,TGTGCCAGCAGTGACTCGGAAGGGGCCGGTGGCTACACCTTC
TRBV4-2,.,TRBD2,TRBJ2-2,15,CASSPGGMDTGELFF,TGTGCCAGCAGCCCGGGGGGGATGGACACCGGGGAGCTGTTTTTT
TRBV4-1,.,.,TRBJ1-1,14,CASSHNNRAFEAFF,TGCGCCAGCAGCCACAACAACAGGGCTTTTGAAGCTTTCTTT
TRBV5-4,.,.,TRBJ1-2,16,CASIKQFTGNNYGYTF,TGTGCCAGCATCAAACAATTCACAGGGAACAACTATGGCTACACCTTC
TRBV9,.,TRBD2,TRBJ2-7,15,CASSAEGTSYYEQYF,TGTGCCAGCAGCGCGGAGGGGACTAGCTACTACGAGCAGTACTTC
TRBV5-1,.,.,TRBJ2-6,17,CASSPLPEGSGANVLTF,TGCGCCAGCAGCCCGCTCCCGGAGGGTTCCGGGGCCAACGTCCTGACTTTC
TRBV6-5,few,TRBD2,TRBJ2-1,15,CASSLAGGPNNEQFF,TGTGCCAGCAGTTTAGCGGGGGGGCCGAACAATGAGCAGTTCTTC
TRBV5-5,.,.,TRBJ1-1,14,CASSLERDDTEAFF,TGTGCCAGCAGCTTGGAGCGGGACGACACTGAAGCTTTCTTT
TRBV7-9,.,.,TRBJ2-5,14,CASSLVTQMGTQYF,TGTGCCAGCAGCTTAGTGACCCAGATGGGGACCCAGTACTTC
TRBV10-3,.,TRBD1,TRBJ1-2,13,CAISERGQGGYTF,TGTGCCATCAGTGAGCGAGGACAGGGTGGCTACACCTTC
TRBV6-6,.,.,TRBJ1-2,13,CASQTGKYYGYTF,TGTGCCAGCCAAACCGGCAAGTACTATGGCTACACCTTC
TRBV4-1,few,.,TRBJ2-1,15,CASSQDFDGYNEQFF,TGCGCCAGCAGCCAAGATTTTGACGGGTACAATGAGCAGTTCTTC
TRBV6-6,.,.,TRBJ1-2,16,CASSYSPGQGNYGYTF,TGTGCCAGCAGTTACTCACCAGGGCAGGGTAACTATGGCTACACCTTC